This is a list of T cell receptor beta chains from one sample in a study of T cells in localized non-small cell lung cancer. Sequencing was performed with immunoSEQ multiplex PCR; in TCRdb, only in-frame clones are kept and a portion is missing. Among some 39,000 clones listed, about nine tenths were seen once. The sequenced sample was peripheral blood mononuclear cells, obtained before any cancer treatment. The receptors were sampled from a male donor older than 55 with stage II lung adenocarcinoma. Both conserved end residues are part of each CDR3. Each record gives: J gene, clone size, D gene, V gene, CDR3 protein, CDR3 DNA. The D gene is left open where the match is weak. Clone size is shown for a subset of rows, as once, few, many or a class of expanded clone.

TRBJ2-2	.	TRBD2	TRBV18	CASSPGLAGVTGELFF	TGTGCCAGCTCACCGGGACTAGCGGGAGTTACCGGGGAGCTGTTTTTT
TRBJ1-2	.	TRBD1	TRBV5-1	CASSTGQGGYGYTF	TGCGCCAGCAGTACGGGACAGGGGGGCTATGGCTACACCTTC
TRBJ2-7	.	TRBD1	TRBV14	CASSRQGPYEQYF	TGTGCCAGCAGCCGACAGGGGCCCTACGAGCAGTACTTC
TRBJ1-1	.	.	TRBV11-3	CASSLGGPMNTEAFF	TGTGCCAGCAGCTTAGGCGGCCCAATGAACACTGAAGCTTTCTTT
TRBJ2-3	.	.	TRBV5-6	CASSLLESQYF	TGTGCCAGCAGCTTGTTGGAATCACAGTATTTT
TRBJ2-7	.	.	TRBV29-1	CSVEDYGRYEQYF	TGCAGCGTTGAAGATTACGGACGGTACGAGCAGTACTTC
TRBJ1-2	.	.	TRBV5-5	CASSLRTELDRYTF	TGTGCCAGCAGCTTACGGACAGAGCTTGATCGCTACACCTTC
TRBJ1-1	.	.	TRBV6-5	CASRDPVQRNTEAFF	TGTGCCAGCAGGGACCCAGTACAGAGGAACACTGAAGCTTTCTTT
TRBJ2-5	.	TRBD1	TRBV2	CASGNRGRETQYF	TGTGCCAGCGGTAACAGGGGGCGAGAGACCCAGTACTTC
TRBJ2-7	.	.	TRBV28	CASSRPSQTRAQYF	TGTGCCAGCAGTCGACCCTCCCAGACCCGAGCGCAGTACTTC
TRBJ2-7	.	TRBD1	TRBV9	CASSDNFDRAVSYEQYF	TGTGCCAGCAGCGACAACTTCGACAGGGCGGTATCCTACGAGCAGTACTTC
TRBJ2-3	.	TRBD2	TRBV5-1	CASSRLAGVADTQYF	TGCGCCAGCAGTCGTCTAGCGGGAGTGGCAGATACGCAGTATTTT
TRBJ1-3	.	TRBD1	TRBV5-1	CASSTQTGDGNTIYF	TGCGCCAGCAGCACGCAGACAGGGGATGGAAACACCATATATTTT
TRBJ2-1	medium-sized	.	TRBV14	CASSQGPGSGYEQFF	TGTGCCAGCAGCCAAGGCCCCGGCAGTGGCTATGAGCAGTTCTTC
TRBJ2-5	.	.	TRBV5-6	CASSRGQLEETQYF	TGTGCCAGCAGCCGCGGACAGTTAGAAGAGACCCAGTACTTC